The 14 T cell receptor beta chains reported below all come from one sample, sequenced in a study of blood T cells in healthy people across ages. With a J-beta primer mix and a sample-barcoded 5' primer, a second PCR ran about 7 to 12 cycles. Each CDR3 protein is one row after TCRdb ran MiXCR on the 5' RACE reads. In the table there are roughly 1.4 million distinct CDR3 sequences, around 59% of which are singletons. The sample consisted of blood. These receptors were taken from a man between 18 and 35 years old in good health.

The chain couples TRBV4-1 to TRBJ2-3; no clear D gene. V dropped 0 bases and J dropped 0 bases, with 4 bases sitting between them. The CDR3 sequence is 14 residues long. Germline lookup yields CDR1 MGHRA and CDR2 YSYEKL. CDR3 sequence (DNA): TGCGCCAGCAGCCAAGATTTCAGCACAGATACGCAGTATTTT. This codes for CASSQDFSTDTQYF.

This chain uses TRBV7-9 with TRBJ1-1; 7 bases map to TRBD1. V trimming: 0 bases; J trimming: 0 bases; junction bases outside the gene matches: 4. Germline-derived CDR1 and CDR2 are SEHNR and FQNEAQ (reference sequence). The CDR3 extends over 16 amino acids. The CDR3 sequence is CASSLAGRGMNTEAFF. The CDR3 bases are TGTGCCAGCAGCTTAGCCGGCAGGGGGATGAACACTGAAGCTTTCTTT.

The chain couples TRBV10-3 to TRBJ2-7, with D tentatively TRBD1 (6 bases). The CDR3 has 15 residues. Germline V gives CDR1 ENHRY, CDR2 SYGVKD. V was clipped by 0 bases and J by 3 bases, with 12 bases between them. The CDR3 region has the DNA TGTGCCATCAGTGAGTCAGGGGGAAATGTCTACGAGCAGTACTTC. It encodes CAISESGGNVYEQYF.

CDR3 region: CSANRGGANVLTF. CDR3 DNA sequence: TGCAGTGCCAACCGGGGTGGGGCCAACGTCCTGACTTTC. This chain links TRBV20-1 with TRBJ2-6; possibly TRBD2 for D (5 bases). V lost 6 bases, J lost 3 bases, and 9 bases lay in between. This CDR3 region has 13 residues. Germline V lookup: CDR1 DFQATT, CDR2 SNEGSKA (reference sequence).

The rearrangement links TRBV20-1 to TRBJ2-7, with D perhaps matching TRBD1 or TRBD2 (6 bases each). Trimming stripped 3 bases from V and 3 bases from J, with 18 bases between. Germline CDR1 DFQATT, CDR2 SNEGSKA (reference sequence). CDR3 length: 15 amino acids. The CDR3 bases are TGCAGTGCTAGTGCGGAGGGGGACCTCTTCTACGAGCAGTACTTC. This gives the protein CSASAEGDLFYEQYF.

Concerning this clonotype: Germline is not matched at one junction end, which may reflect a read error. The chain carries TRBV15 and TRBJ1-2; 9 positions match TRBD1. Per the germline V gene, CDR1 is LNHNV and CDR2 is YYDKDF (reference sequence). This CDR3 has 16 amino acids. The CDR3 sequence: CATGRDDSTGGYGHTF. In DNA, the CDR3 is TGTGCCACCGGCAGAGATGACTCGACAGGGGGATATGGCCACACCTTC.

The V and J genes are TRBV5-4 and TRBJ1-1, with 8 bases aligning to TRBD1. V lost 3 bases to trimming and J lost 0 bases; unmatched junction nucleotides: 10. The CDR3 spans 17 residues. Germline loops: CDR1 SGHNT, CDR2 YYREEE (reference sequence). CDR3 sequence: CASSSMGTGTLNTEAFF. The DNA for the CDR3 is TGTGCCAGCAGCTCTATGGGGACAGGAACTTTGAACACTGAAGCTTTCTTT.

The genes are TRBV28 and TRBJ2-5, with 9 bases identical to TRBD2. The V gene end was trimmed by 6 bases and the J gene end by 1 base; junction bases not matched to a gene: 6. The CDR3 totals 15 residues. The germline V gene has CDR1 MDHEN and CDR2 SYDVKM. CDR3 coding DNA: TGTGCCAGCAGAGCTACGGGACTAGCCCAAGAGACCCAGTACTTC. This sequence encodes CASRATGLAQETQYF.

This clonotype was counted only a few times. The rearrangement links TRBV7-9 to TRBJ2-3; D gene uncertain. CDR3 length: 13 residues. The V and J ends lost 8 bases and 4 bases respectively, with 13 bases between them. The germline V gene has CDR1 SEHNR and CDR2 FQNEAQ (reference sequence). CDR3 sequence reads: CASRLGSPDTQYF. The CDR3 nucleotides read TGTGCCAGCCGCCTGGGATCACCAGATACGCAGTATTTT.

The rearrangement uses TRBV4-1 and TRBJ2-3; D is undetermined. Trimming stripped 0 bases from V and 2 bases from J, with 9 bases between. The CDR3 totals 15 residues. From germline, CDR1 is MGHRA and CDR2 YSYEKL. The CDR3 DNA sequence: TGCGCCAGCAGCCAAGATCCGCACCTCACAGATACGCAGTATTTT. Amino acids: CASSQDPHLTDTQYF.

V and J are TRBV4-2 and TRBJ2-1; 8 nucleotides line up with TRBD2. J was trimmed by 9 bases and V by 2 bases; bases with no gene match: 21. The CDR3 sequence is 19 residues long. CDR1 and CDR2 from the germline V gene are LGHNA and YNFKEQ. CDR3 amino acids: CASSQRVDLSPSGGTEQFF. For the CDR3, the DNA is TGTGCCAGCAGCCAAAGAGTAGACCTGTCCCCGAGCGGGGGTACTGAGCAGTTCTTC.

The chain uses TRBV4-1 and TRBJ2-2, with D perhaps TRBD2 (7 bases). This CDR3 contains 15 residues. Between the trimmed V and J ends, which lost 4 bases and 5 bases, there was a span of 14 bases. In germline, CDR1 is MGHRA, CDR2 YSYEKL. Here the CDR3 reads CASSPHEGGTGELFF. As DNA, the CDR3 is TGCGCCAGCAGCCCCCATGAGGGGGGGACCGGGGAGCTGTTTTTT.

The chain couples TRBV27 to TRBJ1-2; D call uncertain. V lost 4 bases, J lost 2 bases, and 8 bases lay in between. This CDR3 has 13 residues. In germline, CDR1 is MNHEY, CDR2 SMNVEV (reference sequence). CDR3 sequence (DNA): TGTGCCAGCAGTTCAGACTTGAACTATGGCTACACCTTC. Its protein is CASSSDLNYGYTF.

The V call is TRBV2, the J call TRBJ2-7; D might be TRBD1 (7 bases). V lost 2 bases to trimming and J lost 0 bases, with 14 bases between them. The germline V gene encodes CDR1 SNHLY and CDR2 FYNNEI. The CDR3 has 16 residues. The chain's CDR3 is CASSEKGGQSSYEQYF. Written as DNA, the CDR3 is TGTGCCAGCAGTGAAAAGGGGGGACAGAGCTCCTACGAGCAGTACTTC.